Sequencing of this TCR beta chain was carried out in a study of T-cell reconstitution after alpha-beta-depleted transplantation in children. Library preparation (for TCRbeta) was performed with unique molecular identifiers. TCRdb processed the PCR reads anew with MiXCR; each CDR3 protein has one entry. Of approximately 800,000 distinct CDR3 sequences detected, 15% to 20% appear once; the ten largest clones hold roughly 5%. This clonotype has a handful of counts. CDR1 and CDR2 (germline): SGHRS, YFSETQ. V lost 4 bases and J lost 0, with 12 bases in between. CDR3 length: 15 residues. The rearrangement joins TRBV5-1 to TRBJ2-3, with D hard to call. The sample here was PBMCs, mostly from graft donor cells, taken 360 days after TCRalphabeta/CD19-depleted stem cell transplant. The clonotype originates from a male patient between 5 and 17 years old who had a stem cell transplant for acute lymphoblastic leukemia, so the T cells may come from the graft donor. The CDR3 DNA sequence: TGCGCCAGCAGCCACAATAAGGGTAGCACAGATACGCAGTATTTT. This encodes CASSHNKGSTDTQYF.